Shown below are 3 T cell receptor beta chains from a single sample sequenced in a study of cytomegalovirus exposure and HLA in healthy donors (dated by TCRdb to about 2017). Library preparation employed the immunoSEQ multiplex PCR assay. For the multiplex PCR, a mixture combining 60 forward primers for TCR Vbeta segments and 13 reverse primers for TCR Jbeta segments was used. TCRdb's version of the immuneACCESS table is confined to in-frame rearrangements and falls short of the full clone set. An unresolved V gene accounts for under half of the shortfall where checked; the remainder is of unknown origin. The sample data list about 210,000 clones, and 82% of these were observed just once. Of the sample, approximately 6% is held by the ten largest clones. Sequencing input: PBMCs. Receptors originate from a man aged 40-55 years in good health and CMV-seropositive.

This chain uses TRBV15 with TRBJ2-2, with D perhaps matching TRBD1 (5 bases). V lost 0 bases and J 4 bases, leaving 9 bases between the germline ends. This CDR3 is built from 15 residues. Germline V gene lookup returns CDR1 LNHNV and CDR2 YYDKDF (reference sequence). Here the CDR3 reads CATSRDGARTGELFF. CDR3 bases: TGTGCCACCAGCAGAGATGGGGCCCGCACCGGGGAGCTGTTTTTT. Together with reference TRBV15 and TRBJ2-2, the CDR3 gives the full variable domain: DAMVIQNPRYQVTQFGKPVTLSCSQTLNHNVMYWYQQKSSQAPKLLFHYYDKDFNNEADTPDNFQSRRPNTSFCFLDIRSPGLGDTAMYLCATSRDGARTGELFFGEGSRLTVL.

V is TRBV5-1 and J is TRBJ1-2, with 10 bases identical to TRBD1. The CDR3 has 15 residues. Trimming removed 1 base from V and 7 bases from J; junction bases left unmatched: 7. The germline gives CDR1 SGHRS, CDR2 YFSETQ. CDR3 coding DNA: TGCGCCAGCAGCTTGAGCGACAGGGGGCGGTTTGGCTACACCTTC. Amino acid sequence: CASSLSDRGRFGYTF. Together with reference TRBV5-1 and TRBJ1-2, the CDR3 gives the full variable domain: KAGVTQTPRYLIKTRGQQVTLSCSPISGHRSVSWYQQTPGQGLQFLFEYFSETQRNKGNFPGRFSGRQFSNSRSEMNVSTLELGDSALYLCASSLSDRGRFGYTFGSGTRLTVV.

The V gene is TRBV19, the J gene TRBJ2-2; possibly TRBD2 for D (5 bases). V was cut by 10 bases and J by 4 bases, with 13 bases left in between. The V gene's germline CDR1 is LNHDA and CDR2 SQIVND (reference sequence). The CDR3 spans 13 residues. In DNA, the CDR3 is TGTGCCACGAGGGCCAGTTCCACCGGGGAGCTGTTTTTT. Residues: CATRASSTGELFF. The variable domain in full, with the rest retrieved from reference TRBV19 and TRBJ2-2, is DGGITQSPKYLFRKEGQNVTLSCEQNLNHDAMYWYRQDPGQGLRLIYYSQIVNDFQKGDIAEGYSVSREKKESFPLTVTSAQKNPTAFYLCATRASSTGELFFGEGSRLTVL.